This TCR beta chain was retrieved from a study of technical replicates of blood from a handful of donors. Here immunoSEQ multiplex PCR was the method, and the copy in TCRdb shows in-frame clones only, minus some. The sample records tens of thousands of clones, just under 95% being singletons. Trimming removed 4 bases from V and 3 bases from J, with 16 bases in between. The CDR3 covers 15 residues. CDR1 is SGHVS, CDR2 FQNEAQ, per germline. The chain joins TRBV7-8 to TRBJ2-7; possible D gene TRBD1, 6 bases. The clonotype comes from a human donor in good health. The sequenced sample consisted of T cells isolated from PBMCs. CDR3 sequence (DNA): TGTGCCAGCAGCTACACCGGGACAACTTACTACGAGCAGTACTTC. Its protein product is CASSYTGTTYYEQYF.